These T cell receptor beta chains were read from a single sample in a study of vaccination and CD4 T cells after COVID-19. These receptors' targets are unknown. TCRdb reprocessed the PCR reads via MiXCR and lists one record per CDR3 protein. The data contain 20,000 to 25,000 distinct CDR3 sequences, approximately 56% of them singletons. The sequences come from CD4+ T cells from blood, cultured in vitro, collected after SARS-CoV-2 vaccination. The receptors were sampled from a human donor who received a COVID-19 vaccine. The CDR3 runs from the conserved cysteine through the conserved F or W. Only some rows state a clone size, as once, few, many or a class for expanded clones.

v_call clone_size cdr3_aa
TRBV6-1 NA CAISGNGGALNIQYF
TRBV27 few CASKPTRQGAGEQFF
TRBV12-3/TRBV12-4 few CASSPRTGTYGYTF
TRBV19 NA CACRTGPSPLHF
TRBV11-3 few CASTQTYRGLNTEAFF
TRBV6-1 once CASRLTGEDETQYF
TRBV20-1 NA CSVPYGGADTQYF
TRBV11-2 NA CASSSTGGVKNTEAFF
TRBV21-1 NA CASSKKRLAEYPRETQYF
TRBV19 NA CASSISSRGADTQYF
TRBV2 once CASSELLIWTGHGYTF
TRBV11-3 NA CASSTISGGQETQYF
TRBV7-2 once CASSLISGGPPDTQYF
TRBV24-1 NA CATSDPKTDRNTGELFF
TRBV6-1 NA CASIGPERNQPQHF
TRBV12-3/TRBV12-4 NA CASVRNTGELFF
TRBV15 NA CATSRETGVVGYTF
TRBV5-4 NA CASSLEGDRNTEAFF
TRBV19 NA CASSGRVGVDTGELFF
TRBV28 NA CASTNSNQPQHF
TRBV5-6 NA CASSSRQGEFF
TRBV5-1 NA CASSLEWTSMAFF
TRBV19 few CASSSTGTNYGYTF
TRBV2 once CASNQPGLPTYEQYF
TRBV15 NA CATSQEYTQYF
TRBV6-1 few CASSGLDRVADTQYF
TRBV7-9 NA CASSLRSQIKQYF
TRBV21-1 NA CASKCPLGRDNRVMGDTQYF
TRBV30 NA CAWGGPRTQYF
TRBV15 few CATSREKGASGNTIYF
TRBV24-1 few CATSGPWTGVTGPTGELFF
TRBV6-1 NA CASSARETQYF
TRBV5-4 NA CASSQTSLTDTQYF